Below, one T cell receptor (beta chain) is given with its context. Amplification of TCR beta CDR3 regions was performed using RNA transcripts as template. An initial round of RT-PCR targeting the TCR CDR3 relied on the HTBI primer set. TCRdb called the multiplex PCR reads again in MiXCR, with one record for every CDR3 protein. The table includes some 620,000 distinct CDR3 sequences, 15% to 20% detected once. This sample was taken from a study of T cells in Graves' hyperthyroidism and ophthalmopathy. The patients, who ranged from 18 to 65 in age, presented with newly diagnosed hyperthyroidism lasting under 2 months. Lactation, pregnancy, other autoimmune disease or uncontrolled infection led to exclusion of patients. The material sequenced was blood. The clonotype comes from a woman aged 25 to 45 with Graves' hyperthyroidism.

The CDR3 loop reads CASSKLDASNEKLFF. As DNA, the CDR3 is TGTGCCAGCAGTAAACTGGACGCGTCTAATGAAAAACTGTTTTTT. The chain couples TRBV2 to TRBJ1-4; no definite D call. CDR3 length: 15 amino acids. Germline V gene sequence: CDR1 SNHLY, CDR2 FYNNEI. With 5 bases removed from V and 3 bases from J, the gap between germline ends came to 13 bases.